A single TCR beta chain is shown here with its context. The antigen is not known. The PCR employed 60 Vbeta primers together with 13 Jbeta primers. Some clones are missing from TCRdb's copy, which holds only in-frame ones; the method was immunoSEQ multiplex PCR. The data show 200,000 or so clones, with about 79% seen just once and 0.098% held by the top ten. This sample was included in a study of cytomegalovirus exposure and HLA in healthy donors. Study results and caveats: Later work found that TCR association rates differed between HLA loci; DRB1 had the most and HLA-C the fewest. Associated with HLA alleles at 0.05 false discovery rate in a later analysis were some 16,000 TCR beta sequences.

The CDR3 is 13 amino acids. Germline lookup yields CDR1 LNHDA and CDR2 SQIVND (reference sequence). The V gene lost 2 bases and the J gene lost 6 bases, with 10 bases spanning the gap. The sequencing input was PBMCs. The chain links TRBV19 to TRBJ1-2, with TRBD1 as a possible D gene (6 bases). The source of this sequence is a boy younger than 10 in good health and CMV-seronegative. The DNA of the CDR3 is TGTGCCAGTAGTATAACCCGACAGGATGGCTACACCTTC. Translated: CASSITRQDGYTF.